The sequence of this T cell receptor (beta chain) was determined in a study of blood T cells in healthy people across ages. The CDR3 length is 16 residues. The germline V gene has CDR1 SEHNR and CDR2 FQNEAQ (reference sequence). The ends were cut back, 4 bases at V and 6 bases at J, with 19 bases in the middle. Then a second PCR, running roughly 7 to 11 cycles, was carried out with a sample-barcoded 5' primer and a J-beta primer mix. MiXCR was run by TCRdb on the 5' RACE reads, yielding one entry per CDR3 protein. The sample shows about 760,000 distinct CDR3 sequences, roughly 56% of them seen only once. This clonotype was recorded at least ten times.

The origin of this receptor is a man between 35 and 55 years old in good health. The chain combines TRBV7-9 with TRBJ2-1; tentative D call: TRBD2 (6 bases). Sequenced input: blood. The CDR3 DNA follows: TGTGCCAGCAGCTCACACGTAGGCGGGATCGTCAATGAGCAGTTCTTC. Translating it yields CASSSHVGGIVNEQFF.